These 22 T cell receptor beta chains share one sample of origin, sequenced in a study of OX40 agonist ivuxolimab in advanced cancers. Libraries were prepared by immunoSEQ multiplex PCR; TCRdb keeps only in-frame clonotypes and omits some of them. This sample has 62,000 or so clones, with over 80% found just once. The sample in question was CD4+ or CD8+ T cells sorted from blood, obtained in a trial of the OX40 agonist ivuxolimab. These receptors all stem from an adult with an advanced solid tumor such as melanoma, head and neck, liver or kidney cancer.

The V gene is TRBV23-1, the J gene TRBJ2-2; D gene ambiguous. TRBV23-1 is assigned to the ORF class and has an uncertain function. The CDR3 has 17 residues. The V end was cut by 7 bases, the J end by 0 bases, with 18 bases between. The CDR3 bases are TGCGCCAGCACCCACCTCTCTGGGCTCGCGAACACCGGGGAGCTGTTTTTT. Amino acids: CASTHLSGLANTGELFF.

CDR3 in amino acids: CASSDFSGGFGTQYF. The CDR3 DNA reads as TGTGCCAGCAGTGATTTCTCAGGGGGCTTCGGGACCCAGTACTTC. This chain links TRBV2 with TRBJ2-5; 8 bases line up with TRBD1. Germline CDR1 reads SNHLY; CDR2 reads FYNNEI. Unmatched junction bases numbered 10, after V lost 3 bases and J lost 7 bases. This CDR3 is built from 15 residues.

This chain connects TRBV2 to TRBJ1-2, with D maybe TRBD1 (5 bases). The germline V gene has CDR1 SNHLY and CDR2 FYNNEI. The CDR3 is 11 residues long. With 6 bases removed from V and 5 bases from J, the gap between germline ends came to 7 bases. The CDR3 sequence: CASRTAYGYTF. The DNA of the CDR3 is TGTGCCAGCAGGACAGCTTATGGCTACACCTTC. The variable domain in full, with the rest retrieved from reference TRBV2 and TRBJ1-2, is EPEVTQTPSHQVTQMGQEVILRCVPISNHLYFYWYRQILGQKVEFLVSFYNNEISEKSEIFDDQFSVERPDGSNFTLKIRSTKLEDSAMYFCASRTAYGYTFGSGTRLTVV.

The CDR3: CASSLSGAGSTYEQYF. For the CDR3, the DNA is TGCGCCAGCAGCTTGTCGGGGGCCGGTAGTACCTACGAGCAGTACTTC. V is TRBV5-1 and J is TRBJ2-7; D is possibly TRBD1 or TRBD2 (6 bases each). The CDR3 loop spans 16 amino acids. V was pared by 1 base and J by 2 bases, with 16 bases between. In germline, CDR1 is SGHRS, CDR2 YFSETQ. Combining the CDR3 with reference TRBV5-1 and TRBJ2-7 gives the whole variable domain KAGVTQTPRYLIKTRGQQVTLSCSPISGHRSVSWYQQTPGQGLQFLFEYFSETQRNKGNFPGRFSGRQFSNSRSEMNVSTLELGDSALYLCASSLSGAGSTYEQYFGPGTRLTVT.

The V call is TRBV5-1, the J call TRBJ1-1, with TRBD1 matching 10 bases. Germline V CDR1 and CDR2: SGHRS, YFSETQ. This CDR3 has 17 amino acids. V shed 4 bases and J 1 base; nucleotides not matched to a gene: 10. CDR3 sequence: CASSLGTGDRKNTEAFF. The CDR3 coding sequence is TGCGCCAGCAGCCTAGGGACAGGGGATCGGAAGAACACTGAAGCTTTCTTT. Full variable domain (outside the CDR3, taken from reference TRBV5-1 and TRBJ1-1): KAGVTQTPRYLIKTRGQQVTLSCSPISGHRSVSWYQQTPGQGLQFLFEYFSETQRNKGNFPGRFSGRQFSNSRSEMNVSTLELGDSALYLCASSLGTGDRKNTEAFFGQGTRLTVV.

CDR3 loop: CASNLGGETNYGYTF. DNA of the CDR3: TGTGCCAGCAACCTCGGCGGGGAAACGAACTATGGCTACACCTTC. This chain connects TRBV28 to TRBJ1-2, with D unresolved. Trimming pared 7 bases from V and 2 bases from J, leaving 17 bases between. The germline gives CDR1 MDHEN, CDR2 SYDVKM. The CDR3 extends over 15 amino acids.

This rearrangement joins TRBV23-1 to TRBJ2-5; possible D gene TRBD2, 6 bases. TRBV23-1 is reported as an ORF; its role is uncertain. Trimming shortened V by 7 bases and J by 2 bases, and 17 bases separated the two germline ends. There are 15 residues in the CDR3. This chain's CDR3 is CASIGSPGVQETQYF. The DNA for the CDR3 is TGCGCCAGCATTGGATCTCCGGGGGTACAAGAGACCCAGTACTTC.

The CDR3 region is CASSLARNTGGTEAFF. The CDR3 DNA is TGTGCCAGCAGCTTAGCGCGTAACACCGGGGGCACTGAAGCTTTCTTT. This chain uses TRBV7-8 with TRBJ1-1; a possible D gene is TRBD1 (5 bases). The germline V and J ends were trimmed by 0 bases and 4 bases, with 15 bases remaining between them. CDR3 length: 16 residues. Germline lookup yields CDR1 SGHVS and CDR2 FQNEAQ.

V and J are TRBV30 and TRBJ1-1; TRBD1 agrees at 7 bases. With V trimmed by 0 bases and J by 0 bases, 1 base remained unmatched. The CDR3 is 14 residues long. CDR1 and CDR2 (germline): GTSNPN, SVGIG (reference sequence). The CDR3 region is CAWSVGTVNTEAFF. DNA for the CDR3: TGTGCCTGGAGTGTTGGGACAGTGAACACTGAAGCTTTCTTT.

This clone was detected only once. The V and J genes are TRBV28 and TRBJ2-1, with TRBD2 matching over 7 bases. The CDR3 covers 15 residues. Germline V gene sequence: CDR1 MDHEN, CDR2 SYDVKM. V trimming: 2 bases; J trimming: 5 bases; junction bases outside the gene matches: 6. The CDR3 protein is CASSLDPSGDNEQFF. Here the CDR3 DNA reads TGTGCCAGCAGTTTAGATCCTAGCGGAGACAATGAGCAGTTCTTC.

The chain joins TRBV30 to TRBJ2-2, with D possibly being TRBD1 or TRBD2 (5 bases each). The CDR3 length is 16 residues. Germline assignment: CDR1 GTSNPN and CDR2 SVGIG (reference sequence). Trimming cost V 0 bases and J 3 bases, with 14 bases left between them. The DNA of the CDR3 is TGTGCCTGGAGTGTCTTTTCCGGGGCGGACACCGGGGAGCTGTTTTTT. Its protein product is CAWSVFSGADTGELFF.

The chain has TRBV9 and TRBJ2-3; maybe TRBD2 (5 bases). This CDR3 has 14 residues. The V gene's germline CDR1 is SGDLS and CDR2 YYNGEE. Trimming took 3 bases from V and 6 from J, leaving 14 bases between them. The CDR3 is CASSEDRGTDTQYF. The CDR3 nucleotides are TGTGCCAGCAGCGAGGACCGGGGTACGGATACGCAGTATTTT.

Comments on this clone: Germline is not matched at one junction end, which may reflect a read error. The chain is built from TRBV5-1 and TRBJ2-7; 7 nucleotides align to TRBD1. Germline loops: CDR1 SGHRS, CDR2 YFSETQ. CDR3 size: 15 residues. The DNA for the CDR3 is TGTGCCAGCAGCCCCGGGGACAGTGTAACCTACGAGCAGTACTTC. Protein sequence: CASSPGDSVTYEQYF.

The rearrangement uses TRBV28 and TRBJ2-2, with 14 bases fitting TRBD2. Germline V gene data show CDR1 as MDHEN and CDR2 as SYDVKM. J lost 4 bases, V lost 8 bases, and 6 bases had no gene match. This CDR3 region has 16 residues. The CDR3 nucleotides read TGTGCCAGCGATTTAGGACTAGCGGGAGGCACCGGGGAGCTGTTTTTT. Translation gives CASDLGLAGGTGELFF.

This clone was found once. Other nucleotide sequences in the sample specify the same CDR3. The rearrangement uses TRBV19 and TRBJ2-5, with no clear D. CDR1 LNHDA and CDR2 SQIVND come from the germline V gene (reference sequence). The CDR3 is 12 amino acids. V lost 5 bases and J 1 base, leaving 5 bases between the germline ends. The CDR3 region is CASSPSQETQYF. CDR3 in DNA: TGTGCCAGTAGTCCCAGCCAAGAGACCCAGTACTTC. Full variable domain (outside the CDR3, taken from reference TRBV19 and TRBJ2-5): DGGITQSPKYLFRKEGQNVTLSCEQNLNHDAMYWYRQDPGQGLRLIYYSQIVNDFQKGDIAEGYSVSREKKESFPLTVTSAQKNPTAFYLCASSPSQETQYFGPGTRLLVL.

The J gene is TRBJ2-7, the V gene TRBV7-8, with no clear D. The V gene lost 2 bases and the J gene lost 3 bases, with 11 bases spanning the gap. The germline V gene has CDR1 SGHVS and CDR2 FQNEAQ. CDR3 size: 14 residues. The CDR3 loop is CASSLIETFYEQYF. The CDR3 nucleotides read TGTGCCAGCAGCTTAATCGAGACATTCTACGAGCAGTACTTC.

V is TRBV6-1 and J is TRBJ2-1; D not certain. Germline V gene sequence: CDR1 MNHNS, CDR2 SASEGT. The V end was cut by 7 bases, the J end by 6 bases, with 4 bases between. This CDR3 comprises 10 residues. CDR3: CASTLNEQFF. The CDR3 DNA is TGTGCCAGCACCCTCAATGAGCAGTTCTTC.

Worth noting for this clone: Other DNA sequences from this sample encode an identical CDR3 as well. The chain joins TRBV7-3 to TRBJ2-1, with 7 bases that match TRBD2. The V and J ends lost 2 bases and 0 bases, in that order; junction bases with no gene match: 1. CDR3 length: 15 residues. Per the germline V gene, CDR1 is SGHTA and CDR2 is FQGTGA. In nucleotides, the CDR3 is TGTGCCAGCAGCTTATCGGGGGGCTCCTACAATGAGCAGTTCTTC. Amino acids: CASSLSGGSYNEQFF.

V and J are TRBV5-1 and TRBJ2-2; D is uncertain. Per the germline V gene, CDR1 is SGHRS and CDR2 is YFSETQ. This CDR3 region has 15 residues. Trimming shortened V by 4 bases and J by 1 base, and 11 bases separated the two germline ends. CDR3 residues: CASSRRDLNTGELFF. The CDR3 bases are TGCGCCAGCAGCCGTAGAGATTTGAACACCGGGGAGCTGTTTTTT.

The chain links TRBV11-3 to TRBJ1-2; D is ambiguous. The germline V and J ends were trimmed by 5 bases and 2 bases, with 9 bases remaining between them. The CDR3 sequence is 13 residues long. Germline lookup yields CDR1 SGHNT and CDR2 YENEEA. CDR3 sequence: CASSPHGNYGYTF. CDR3 in DNA: TGTGCCAGCAGCCCACACGGGAACTATGGCTACACCTTC.

The chain joins TRBV7-3 to TRBJ2-1, with 7 nucleotides matching TRBD1. Germline values: CDR1 SGHTA, CDR2 FQGTGA. J gave up 6 bases and V 4 bases, and 3 bases lay outside the gene matches. The CDR3 runs to 13 residues. CDR3 DNA sequence: TGTGCCAGCAGCTCAGGACAGGCCAATGAGCAGTTCTTC. It codes for CASSSGQANEQFF.

This clone was seen a single time. CDR3 sequence (DNA): TGTGCCAGCAGCCAGGGACCGGGACAGCAGAGCTCCTACGAGCAGTACTTC. Translation: CASSQGPGQQSSYEQYF. The chain couples TRBV4-2 to TRBJ2-7; TRBD1 agrees at 7 bases. Unmatched junction bases numbered 11, after V lost 3 bases and J lost 0 bases. Per the germline V gene, CDR1 is LGHNA and CDR2 is YNFKEQ. The CDR3 extends over 17 amino acids.